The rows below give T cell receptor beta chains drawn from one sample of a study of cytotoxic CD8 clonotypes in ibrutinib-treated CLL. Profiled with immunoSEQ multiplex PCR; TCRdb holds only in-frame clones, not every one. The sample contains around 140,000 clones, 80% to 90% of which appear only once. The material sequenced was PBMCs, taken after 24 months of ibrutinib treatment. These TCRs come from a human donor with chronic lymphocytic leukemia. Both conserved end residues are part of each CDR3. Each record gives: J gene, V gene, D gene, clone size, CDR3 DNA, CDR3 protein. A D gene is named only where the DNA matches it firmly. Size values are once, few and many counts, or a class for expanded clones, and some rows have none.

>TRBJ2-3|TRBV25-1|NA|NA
TGTGCCAGCAGTGAAGGGTGGCAGGGAACAGATACGCAGTATTTT
CASSEGWQGTDTQYF
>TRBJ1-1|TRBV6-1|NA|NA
TGTGCCAGCAGGGGAGGCTCAGGGACCGAAGCTTTCTTT
CASRGGSGTEAFF
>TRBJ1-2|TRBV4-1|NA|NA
TGCGCCAGCAGCCAAGGAGTTATAACCCAGATGGACGATGGCTACACCTTC
CASSQGVITQMDDGYTF
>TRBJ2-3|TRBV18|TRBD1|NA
TGTGCCAGCTCACCCCCGGGACAGGCGGTGCGAGCTACGCAGTATTTT
CASSPPGQAVRATQYF
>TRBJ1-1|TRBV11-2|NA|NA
TGTGCCAGCAGCCCCGGCGAAAATACGAGAACTGAAGCTTTCTTT
CASSPGENTRTEAFF
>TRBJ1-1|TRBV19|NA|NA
TGTGCCAGTAGTATAGAAGCACGCGGGAACACTGAAGCTTTCTTT
CASSIEARGNTEAFF
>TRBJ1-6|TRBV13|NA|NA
TGTGCCAGCAGCTTATCTCACCTGGATTCACCCCTCCACTTT
CASSLSHLDSPLHF
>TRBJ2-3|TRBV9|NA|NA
TGTGCCAGCAGCCCCCGTCAGGGGAGGGAAGATACGCAGTATTTT
CASSPRQGREDTQYF
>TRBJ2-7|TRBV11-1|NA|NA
TGTGCCAGCAGCTTAGCAGGGACCTACGGGCGGACCTACGAGCAGTACTTC
CASSLAGTYGRTYEQYF
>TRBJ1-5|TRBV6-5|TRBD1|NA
TGTGCCAGCAGTTGGACAGGAATCAATCAGCCCCAGCATTTT
CASSWTGINQPQHF
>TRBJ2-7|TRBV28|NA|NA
TGTGCCAGCAACCATCTGCGCGCCTCGGTTTCCGAGCAGTACTTC
CASNHLRASVSEQYF
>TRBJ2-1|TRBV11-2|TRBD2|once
TGTGCCAGCAGCTTAGATTCCGTCAGCGGGAGCTACAATGAGCAGTTCTTC
CASSLDSVSGSYNEQFF
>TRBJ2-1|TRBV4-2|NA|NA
TGTGCCAGCAGCCAAGAGGGGGCGAATTACAATGAGCAGTTCTTC
CASSQEGANYNEQFF
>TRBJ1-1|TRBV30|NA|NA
TGTGCCTGGAGTACCTTCGACAGTATGAACACTGAAGCTTTCTTT
CAWSTFDSMNTEAFF
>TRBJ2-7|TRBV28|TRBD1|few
TGTGCCAGCAGCTCGACAGGGGGTACGAGCGAGCAGTACTTC
CASSSTGGTSEQYF
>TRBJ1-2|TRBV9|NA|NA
TGTGCCAGCAGCGTAGGGTCAGGGGCTTGGATCTATGGCTACACCTTC
CASSVGSGAWIYGYTF
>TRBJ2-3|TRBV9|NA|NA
TGTGCCAGCGGGACGCAAAATTCAGATACGCAGTATTTT
CASGTQNSDTQYF
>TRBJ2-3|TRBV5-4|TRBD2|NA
TGTGCCAGCAGTACAGGACTAGATACAGATACGCAGTATTTT
CASSTGLDTDTQYF
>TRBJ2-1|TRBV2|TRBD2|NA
TGTGCCAGCAGTGAAGCCTCTAGCGGGATATACAATGAGCAGTTCTTC
CASSEASSGIYNEQFF
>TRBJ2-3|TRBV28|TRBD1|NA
TGTGCCAGCAGTTCGGACAGGGGAGCATTCACAGATACGCAGTATTTT
CASSSDRGAFTDTQYF
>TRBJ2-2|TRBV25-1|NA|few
TGTGCCAGCAGTGATCTCCCGCAGGGGATTCACACCGGGGAGCTGTTTTTT
CASSDLPQGIHTGELFF
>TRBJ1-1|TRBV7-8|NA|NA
TGTGCCAGCAGATCACTTCAGAAAACTGAAGCTTTCTTT
CASRSLQKTEAFF